The following is a T cell receptor (beta chain) sequence with its context. The sample belongs to a study of control samples from healthy donors and cancer patients. Germline V gene lookup returns CDR1 MDHEN and CDR2 SYDVKM. V was pared by 8 bases and J by 4 bases, with 11 bases between. This CDR3 has 12 amino acids. The table came from immunoSEQ multiplex PCR; TCRdb's copy has only in-frame clones and leaves some out. The sample contains 170,000 or so clones, around 93% of which appear only once. The sequence was obtained from a man between 18 and 35 years old in good health. The chain joins TRBV28 to TRBJ1-2; D not resolved. Sequenced: blood. The CDR3 DNA reads TGTGCCAGCCGCAGTAGTTCCTATGGCTACACCTTC. This codes for CASRSSSYGYTF.